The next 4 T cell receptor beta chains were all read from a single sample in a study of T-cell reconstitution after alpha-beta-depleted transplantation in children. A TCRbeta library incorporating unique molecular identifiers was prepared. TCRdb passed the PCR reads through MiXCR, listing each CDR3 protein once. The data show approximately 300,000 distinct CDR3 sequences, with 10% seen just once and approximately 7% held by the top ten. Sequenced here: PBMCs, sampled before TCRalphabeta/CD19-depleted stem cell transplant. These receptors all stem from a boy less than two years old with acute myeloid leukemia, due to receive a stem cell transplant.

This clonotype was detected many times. The CDR3 DNA follows: TGCGCCAGCAGCCTCCGACCACAGGGGACTGGAAACACCATATATTTT. Its translation: CASSLRPQGTGNTIYF. The chain combines TRBV5-1 with TRBJ1-3; TRBD1 aligns across 7 bases. CDR1 is SGHRS, CDR2 YFSETQ, per germline. The CDR3 runs to 16 residues. V lost 4 bases to trimming and J lost 2 bases; unmatched junction nucleotides: 9.

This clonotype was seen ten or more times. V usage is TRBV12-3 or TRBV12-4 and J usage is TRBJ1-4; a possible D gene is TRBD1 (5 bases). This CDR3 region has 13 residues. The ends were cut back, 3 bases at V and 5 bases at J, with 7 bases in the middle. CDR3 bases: TGTGCCAGCAGTTTCGGGGGAAATGAAAAACTGTTTTTT. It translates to CASSFGGNEKLFF.

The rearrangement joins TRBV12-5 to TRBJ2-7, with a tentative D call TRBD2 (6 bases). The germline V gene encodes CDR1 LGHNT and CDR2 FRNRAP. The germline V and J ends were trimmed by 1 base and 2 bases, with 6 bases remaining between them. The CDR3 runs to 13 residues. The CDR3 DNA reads TGTGCTAGTGGTTTGGGGACTACCTACGAGCAGTACTTC. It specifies CASGLGTTYEQYF.

CDR3 in amino acids: CASSLAPGQGTPLHF. DNA for the CDR3: TGTGCCAGCAGCTTGGCCCCGGGACAGGGAACACCCCTCCACTTT. The V and J genes are TRBV7-3 and TRBJ1-6; 9 nucleotides agree with TRBD1. Germline lookup yields CDR1 SGHTA and CDR2 FQGTGA. Trimming took 3 bases from V and 11 from J; bases not matched to a gene: 8. The CDR3 runs 15 residues.